This TCR beta chain was sequenced in a study of cytomegalovirus exposure and HLA in healthy donors. This PCR relied on a set of 60 Vbeta primers and 13 Jbeta primers. Some clones are missing from TCRdb's copy, which holds only in-frame ones; the method was immunoSEQ multiplex PCR. The sample yields about 110,000 clones, 60% to 85% seen once. Germline values: CDR1 MDHEN, CDR2 SYDVKM. There are 15 residues in the CDR3. Trimming stripped 5 bases from V and 4 bases from J, with 15 bases between. The sequence derives from a male donor in good health and CMV-seropositive. The chain links TRBV28 to TRBJ2-1; possibly TRBD1 for D (7 bases). The sample taken for sequencing was PBMCs. CDR3 sequence: CASSEGGTAYNEQFF. CDR3 DNA: TGTGCCAGCAGTGAGGGCGGGACAGCATACAATGAGCAGTTCTTC.